These 8 T cell receptor beta chains were sequenced from one sample in a study of T cell repertoires in cytomegalovirus infection. TCRdb re-called the reads through MiXCR, storing one row per CDR3 protein. The sample holds around 170,000 distinct CDR3 sequences, about 15% seen once. Material for sequencing was PBMCs. The origin of the receptors is a human donor in good health (CMV status not recorded). Some clones in this sample may be carry-over from other donors' samples.

This clonotype was found many times. This chain connects TRBV28 to TRBJ2-2; D remains ambiguous. Trimming cost V 1 base and J 0 bases, with 6 bases left between them. Germline V gives CDR1 MDHEN, CDR2 SYDVKM. The CDR3 has 15 residues. The DNA for the CDR3 is TGTGCCAGCAGTTTATCCGGAACGAACACCGGGGAGCTGTTTTTT. It yields the protein CASSLSGTNTGELFF.

This clonotype was seen a few times. This sequence joins TRBV6-1 and TRBJ1-5, with 8 nucleotides matching TRBD1. This CDR3 comprises 15 residues. Trimming cost V 4 bases and J 7 bases; bases outside gene matches: 9. Germline CDR1 is MNHNS and CDR2 is SASEGT. DNA of the CDR3: TGTGCCAGCAGTGGCGGACAGGGAGGTAAACAGCCCCAGCATTTT. Its protein product is CASSGGQGGKQPQHF.

This clonotype was counted at least ten times. This chain uses TRBV7-2 with TRBJ2-7, with TRBD2 as a possible D gene (7 bases). Germline assignment: CDR1 SGHTA and CDR2 FQGNSA. The CDR3 has 12 residues. V lost 11 bases and J 2 bases, leaving 13 bases between the germline ends. The CDR3 DNA reads as TGTGCCGTCCGGGGGGCAACCTACGAGCAGTACTTC. Protein sequence: CAVRGATYEQYF.

The chain recombines TRBV29-1 with TRBJ2-1, with D perhaps matching TRBD1 or TRBD2 (6 bases each). The CDR3 runs 14 residues. Deletions cut 8 bases from V and 0 bases from J, with 14 bases between. CDR1 SQVTM and CDR2 ANQGSEA come from the germline V gene. The CDR3 sequence: CSSGGGLSYNEQFF. CDR3 coding DNA: TGCAGCTCCGGAGGGGGGCTCTCCTACAATGAGCAGTTCTTC.

V is TRBV6-6 and J is TRBJ2-7, with a weak D call TRBD2 (5 bases). Looked up from germline, CDR1 is MNHNY and CDR2 is SVGAGI (reference sequence). V lost 4 bases to trimming and J lost 5 bases, with 12 bases between them. The CDR3 has 13 amino acids. The DNA of the CDR3 is TGTGCCAGCAGTTTCACGAGGGTCCACGAGCAGTACTTC. As protein: CASSFTRVHEQYF.

This clonotype was recorded many times. The CDR3 sequence is CASSLDVKTGLTF. The DNA for the CDR3 is TGTGCCAGCAGCTTAGACGTGAAAACCGGCTTAACCTTC. The chain employs TRBV7-3 and TRBJ1-2, with D unresolved. The CDR3 consists of 13 residues. Trimming took 2 bases from V and 14 from J, leaving 18 bases between them. The germline CDR1 and CDR2 sequences are SGHTA and FQGTGA.

There are many counts of this clonotype. The CDR3 loop is CASSKTGLPRVGELFF. CDR3 coding DNA: TGTGCCAGCAGTAAAACAGGCCTGCCCCGTGTGGGGGAGCTGTTTTTT. The chain couples TRBV28 to TRBJ2-2, with TRBD1 as a possible D gene (5 bases). This CDR3 contains 16 residues. Germline assignment: CDR1 MDHEN and CDR2 SYDVKM. Trimming left V 5 bases short and J 8 bases short, with 21 bases between.

This clonotype was seen ten or more times. The rearrangement links TRBV7-2 to TRBJ2-7; 9 bases are a match to TRBD2. Trimming took 3 bases from V and 6 from J; bases not matched to a gene: 3. The CDR3 contains 13 residues. Germline CDR1 and CDR2: SGHTA and FQGNSA. The CDR3 region has the DNA TGTGCCAGCAGCTTCAGCGGGAGGATCGAGCAGTACTTC. This sequence encodes CASSFSGRIEQYF.